A selection of T cell receptor beta chains follows, all from one sample in a study of T cells in localized non-small cell lung cancer. TCRdb's table, derived via immunoSEQ multiplex PCR, lists solely in-frame clones and lacks some. The sample includes about 61,000 clones, roughly 90% of them seen just once. The sequencing here drew on peripheral blood, taken before any cancer treatment. The receptors stem from a man aged 40-75 years with stage I squamous cell lung carcinoma. Both conserved end residues are part of each CDR3. Fields, in order: D gene, CDR3 length, V gene, J gene, clone size, CDR3 DNA, CDR3 protein. The D gene is left open where the match is weak. Size is stated for part of the rows, as once, few or many counts, or as a class when the clone is expanded.

.,12,TRBV6-6,TRBJ2-5,.,TGTGCCAGCAGTTCAGGGAAAGAGACCCAGTACTTC,CASSSGKETQYF
TRBD1,14,TRBV11-3,TRBJ2-2,.,TGTGCCAGCAGCTTACAGGGGGTCCCCGGGGAGCTGTTTTTT,CASSLQGVPGELFF
TRBD2,16,TRBV7-3,TRBJ2-2,.,TGTGCCAGCAGCTCCACCGGCGGCGGGAGGGCCGGGGAGCTGTTTTTT,CASSSTGGGRAGELFF
.,13,TRBV29-1,TRBJ1-1,few,TGCAGCGTTGAAGGGACACTCCGATCTCTGGCTTTCTTT,CSVEGTLRSLAFF
TRBD2,15,TRBV11-3,TRBJ2-1,once,TGTGCCAGCAGCTTTTTACTAGCGGGAAACAATGAGCAGTTCTTC,CASSFLLAGNNEQFF
.,19,TRBV28,TRBJ2-3,.,TGTGCCAGCAGTGTTGTCCTTTCCGTTGGAGGGGGTGGTACAGATACGCAGTATTTT,CASSVVLSVGGGGTDTQYF
TRBD2,16,TRBV5-6,TRBJ2-2,.,TGTGCCAGCAGCTTCCCGGCGGGAGTGGACACCGGGGAGCTGTTTTTT,CASSFPAGVDTGELFF
.,13,TRBV7-2,TRBJ2-1,.,TGTGCCAGCAGCTTAGCTTTAGTCCATGAGCAGTTCTTC,CASSLALVHEQFF
.,14,TRBV5-5,TRBJ2-1,.,TGTGCCAGCAGCTTGCCACTCTCCTACAATGAGCAGTTCTTC,CASSLPLSYNEQFF
.,12,TRBV7-2,TRBJ2-1,.,TGTGCCAGCAGCTTACCTCACAATGAGCAGTTCTTC,CASSLPHNEQFF
TRBD1,16,TRBV10-3,TRBJ2-2,.,TGTGCCATCAGTGTTACAGGGGCCCAGAACACCGGGGAGCTGTTTTTT,CAISVTGAQNTGELFF
TRBD1,14,TRBV19,TRBJ2-5,.,TGTGCCAGTAGTTTCGGGACAGCACAAGAGACCCAGTACTTC,CASSFGTAQETQYF
.,17,TRBV29-1,TRBJ2-7,.,TGCAGCGTTGAAGGCCGACTTCTCGGGACACAAAACTACGAGCAGTACTTC,CSVEGRLLGTQNYEQYF
TRBD1,13,TRBV11-2,TRBJ1-1,.,TGTGCCAGCACCCTTGACAGGGGAACTGAAGCTTTCTTT,CASTLDRGTEAFF
.,14,TRBV7-2,TRBJ2-2,.,TGTGCCAGCAGCTTTGGAAGAAACACCGGGGAGCTGTTTTTT,CASSFGRNTGELFF
.,15,TRBV29-1,TRBJ2-3,.,TGCAGCGTTGAACGGGGGAATGTGGGCACAGATACGCAGTATTTT,CSVERGNVGTDTQYF
.,13,TRBV7-2,TRBJ2-1,.,TGTGCCAGCAGCTTAGTGGGCTACAATGAGCAGTTCTTC,CASSLVGYNEQFF
.,12,TRBV5-4,TRBJ2-5,.,TGTGCCAGCAGCTTGGGGCAAGAGACCCAGTACTTC,CASSLGQETQYF
.,12,TRBV11-3,TRBJ1-1,.,TGTGCCAGCAGCGGGGCCCAGACTGAAGCTTTCTTT,CASSGAQTEAFF
.,10,TRBV28,TRBJ1-1,.,TGTGCCAGCAGTTCATATGAGGCTTTCTTT,CASSSYEAFF
.,13,TRBV29-1,TRBJ1-4,.,TGCAGCGTTGGAGACGTGGTGGAGGGGAGACTGTTTTTT,CSVGDVVEGRLFF
.,15,TRBV11-2,TRBJ1-5,.,TGTGCCAGCAGCCCCAAGGGTTTCAATGGGGAGCCCCAGCATTTT,CASSPKGFNGEPQHF
TRBD2,15,TRBV18,TRBJ2-2,.,TGTGCCAGCTCTCCTAGCGGGGGCGACACCGGGGAGCTGTTTTTT,CASSPSGGDTGELFF
.,15,TRBV7-2,TRBJ2-7,.,TGTGCCAGCAGCTTAGGCCAAGGCGTCTCCTACGAGCAGTACTTC,CASSLGQGVSYEQYF
.,15,TRBV11-3,TRBJ2-1,.,TGTGCCAGCAGCTTAAGGTCGCTGGGACACAATGAGCAGTTCTTC,CASSLRSLGHNEQFF
TRBD1,17,TRBV28,TRBJ1-2,once,TGTGCCAGCAGTTCTACAGGGGGCTCAGATAGTCTCTATGGCTACACCTTC,CASSSTGGSDSLYGYTF
.,14,TRBV5-1,TRBJ2-3,.,TGCGCCAGCAGCTTGGGAGACACCACAGATACGCAGTATTTT,CASSLGDTTDTQYF
TRBD1,15,TRBV4-3,TRBJ2-1,.,TGCGCCAGCAGCCAGGGGACAGGGCGATACAATGAGCAGTTCTTC,CASSQGTGRYNEQFF
TRBD2,16,TRBV28,TRBJ2-7,.,TGTGCCAGCAGTTCGGGGGCGGGAGGGCCCTGGTACGAGCAGTACTTC,CASSSGAGGPWYEQYF
.,15,TRBV18,TRBJ2-3,.,TGTGCCAGCTCACCTGGATTCAGGAGCACAGATACGCAGTATTTT,CASSPGFRSTDTQYF
.,15,TRBV15,TRBJ1-1,.,TGTGCCACCAGCACTCCTCCGGGACACCTAACTGAAGCTTTCTTT,CATSTPPGHLTEAFF
TRBD2,15,TRBV5-6,TRBJ2-7,.,TGTGCCAGCAGCGGGTGGGGGCTAGCGGGCCCAGCGACCGATTTC,CASSGWGLAGPATDF
.,15,TRBV7-9,TRBJ2-7,.,TGTGCCAGCAGCTCAGACGAGTGGGCGAAGTACGAGCAGTACTTC,CASSSDEWAKYEQYF
.,15,TRBV7-3,TRBJ2-1,.,TGTGCCAGCAGCTTTGAGTGGGTGGGATACAATGAGCAGTTCTTC,CASSFEWVGYNEQFF
.,15,TRBV7-2,TRBJ2-1,.,TGTGCCAGCAGCTTTCGGGCCTCAAATGGGAATGAGCAGTTCTTC,CASSFRASNGNEQFF
.,12,TRBV7-2,TRBJ1-5,.,TGTGCCAGCAGCCGCGACAGGCAGCCCCAGCATTTT,CASSRDRQPQHF
.,15,TRBV5-5,TRBJ1-4,.,TGTGCCAGCAGCTTTACGGGGCGGTTAAATGAAAAACTGTTTTTT,CASSFTGRLNEKLFF
.,10,TRBV19,TRBJ2-3,.,TGTGCCAGTAGCTCAGATACGCAGTATTTT,CASSSDTQYF
.,15,TRBV5-1,TRBJ2-1,.,TGCGCCAGCAGCCCCGTGGGACTGGGGAGGAATGAGCAGTTCTTC,CASSPVGLGRNEQFF
.,14,TRBV5-4,TRBJ2-7,.,TGTGCCAGCCCTCTTCCGGCCAACAACTACGAGCAGTACTTC,CASPLPANNYEQYF
.,14,TRBV7-9,TRBJ1-5,.,TGTGCCAGCAGCTTACGATCAGATAATCAGCCCCAGCATTTT,CASSLRSDNQPQHF
TRBD2,15,TRBV7-9,TRBJ2-1,.,TGTGCCAGCAGCGTTAGCGGGAGTGAGGTTAGTGAGCAGTTCTTC,CASSVSGSEVSEQFF
.,16,TRBV5-5,TRBJ2-7,.,TGTGCCAGCAGCTTGTCTCGACCGACGATTGCCTACGAGCAGTACTTC,CASSLSRPTIAYEQYF
TRBD2,14,TRBV9,TRBJ2-1,.,TGTGCCAGCAGCCCTAACGGGCTAGCGGTTGAGCAGTTCTTC,CASSPNGLAVEQFF
TRBD2,13,TRBV29-1,TRBJ2-1,.,TGCAGCGTGGAGACTAGCGGGAGGGTCTGGCAGTTCTTC,CSVETSGRVWQFF
.,14,TRBV2,TRBJ1-5,.,TGTGCCAGCAGTGACCGGCAGCTAAATCAGCCCCAGCATTTT,CASSDRQLNQPQHF
.,15,TRBV5-4,TRBJ2-1,.,TGTGCCAGCAGCTTAGGGATGACAGGTAGGGATGAGCAGTTCTTC,CASSLGMTGRDEQFF
.,14,TRBV30,TRBJ1-6,.,TGTGCCTGGAAGTTGGGCTCCTATAATTCACCCCTCCACTTT,CAWKLGSYNSPLHF
TRBD2,14,TRBV2,TRBJ2-7,.,TGTGCCAGCAGTGAATGGGGAGGGGCCAACGAGCAGTACTTC,CASSEWGGANEQYF